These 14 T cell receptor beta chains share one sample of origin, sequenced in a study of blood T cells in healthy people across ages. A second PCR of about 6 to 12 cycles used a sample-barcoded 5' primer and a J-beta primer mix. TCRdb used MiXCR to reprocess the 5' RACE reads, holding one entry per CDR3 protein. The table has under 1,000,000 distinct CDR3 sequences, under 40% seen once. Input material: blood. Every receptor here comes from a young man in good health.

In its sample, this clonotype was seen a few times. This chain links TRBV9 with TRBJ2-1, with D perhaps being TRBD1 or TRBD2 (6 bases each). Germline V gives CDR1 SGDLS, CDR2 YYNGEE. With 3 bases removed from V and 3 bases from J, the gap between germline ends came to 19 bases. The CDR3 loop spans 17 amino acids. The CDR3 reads CASSGGDSLDSYNEQFF. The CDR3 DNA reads TGTGCCAGCAGCGGAGGGGACTCCTTGGACAGCTACAATGAGCAGTTCTTC.

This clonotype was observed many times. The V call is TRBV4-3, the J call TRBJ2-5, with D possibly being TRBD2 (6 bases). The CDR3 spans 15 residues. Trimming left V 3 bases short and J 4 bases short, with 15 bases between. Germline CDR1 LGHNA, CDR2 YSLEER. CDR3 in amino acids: CASSHTSSEGETQYF. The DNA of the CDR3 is TGCGCCAGCAGCCATACTTCCTCGGAGGGAGAGACCCAGTACTTC.

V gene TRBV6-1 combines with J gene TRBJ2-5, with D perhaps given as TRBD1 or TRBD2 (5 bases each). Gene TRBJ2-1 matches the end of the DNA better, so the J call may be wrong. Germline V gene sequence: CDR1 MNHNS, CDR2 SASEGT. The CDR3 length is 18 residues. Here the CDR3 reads CASRGWTQVTFSGETQFF. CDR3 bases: TGTGCCAGCAGGGGATGGACACAAGTTACCTTCAGCGGAGAGACCCAGTTCTTC.

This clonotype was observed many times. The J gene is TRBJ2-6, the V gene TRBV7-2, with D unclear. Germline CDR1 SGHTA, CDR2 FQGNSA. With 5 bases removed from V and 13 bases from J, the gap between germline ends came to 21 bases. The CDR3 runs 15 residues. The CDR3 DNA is TGTGCCAGCAGCCTAAACCATATAACGATGGGAGTCCTGACTTTC. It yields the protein CASSLNHITMGVLTF.

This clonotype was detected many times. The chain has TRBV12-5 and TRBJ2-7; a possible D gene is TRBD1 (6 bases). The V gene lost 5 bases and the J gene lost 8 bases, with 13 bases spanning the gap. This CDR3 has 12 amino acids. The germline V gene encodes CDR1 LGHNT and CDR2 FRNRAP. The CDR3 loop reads CASGPGHPQQYF. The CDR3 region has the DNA TGTGCTAGTGGTCCGGGACACCCCCAGCAGTACTTC.

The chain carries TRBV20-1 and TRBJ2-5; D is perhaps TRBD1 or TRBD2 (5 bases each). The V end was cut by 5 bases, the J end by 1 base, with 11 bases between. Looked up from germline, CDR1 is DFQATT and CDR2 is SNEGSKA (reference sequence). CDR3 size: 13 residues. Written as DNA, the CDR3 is TGCAGTGCTGGACCGGGGCCCCAAGAGACCCAGTACTTC. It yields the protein CSAGPGPQETQYF.

CDR3 residues: CASRTTGRETQYF. In nucleotides, the CDR3 is TGTGCCAGCAGGACGACAGGGAGGGAGACCCAGTACTTC. The chain joins TRBV28 to TRBJ2-5; D may be TRBD1 (7 bases). CDR1 is MDHEN, CDR2 SYDVKM, per germline. Between the trimmed V and J ends, which lost 6 bases and 5 bases, there was a span of 13 bases. CDR3 length: 13 residues.

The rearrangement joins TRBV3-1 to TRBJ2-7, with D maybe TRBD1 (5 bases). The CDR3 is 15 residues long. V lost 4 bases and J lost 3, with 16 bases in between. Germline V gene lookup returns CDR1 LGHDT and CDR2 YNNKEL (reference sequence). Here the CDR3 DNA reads TGTGCCAGCAGCCCGCACCTAGGACACTTCTACGAGCAGTACTTC. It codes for CASSPHLGHFYEQYF.

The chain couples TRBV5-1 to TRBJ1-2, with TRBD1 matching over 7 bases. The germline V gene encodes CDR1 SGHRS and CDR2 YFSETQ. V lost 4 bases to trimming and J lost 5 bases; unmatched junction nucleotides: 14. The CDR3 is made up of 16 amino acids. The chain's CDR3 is CASSRISGTDSYGYTF. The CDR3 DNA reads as TGCGCCAGCAGCCGAATCTCCGGGACAGATTCTTATGGCTACACCTTC.

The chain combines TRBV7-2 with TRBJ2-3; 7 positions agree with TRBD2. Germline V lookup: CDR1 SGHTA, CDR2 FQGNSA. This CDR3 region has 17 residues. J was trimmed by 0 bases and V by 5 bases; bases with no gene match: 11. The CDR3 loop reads CASSAPPAGSSTDTQYF. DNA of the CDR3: TGTGCCAGCAGCGCACCACCAGCGGGGAGTAGCACAGATACGCAGTATTTT.

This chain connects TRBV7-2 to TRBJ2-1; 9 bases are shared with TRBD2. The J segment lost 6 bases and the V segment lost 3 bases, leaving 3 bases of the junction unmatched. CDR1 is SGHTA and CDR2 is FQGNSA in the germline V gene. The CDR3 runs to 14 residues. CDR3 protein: CASSFSRGGNEQFF. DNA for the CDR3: TGTGCCAGCAGCTTCTCGCGGGGGGGCAATGAGCAGTTCTTC.

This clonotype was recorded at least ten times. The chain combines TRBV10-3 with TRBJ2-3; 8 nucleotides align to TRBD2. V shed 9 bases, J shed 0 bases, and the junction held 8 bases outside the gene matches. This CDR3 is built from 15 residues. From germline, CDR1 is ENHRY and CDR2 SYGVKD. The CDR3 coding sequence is TGTGCCATTTCCGGCGGGGGGACGAGCACAGATACGCAGTATTTT. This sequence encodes CAISGGGTSTDTQYF.

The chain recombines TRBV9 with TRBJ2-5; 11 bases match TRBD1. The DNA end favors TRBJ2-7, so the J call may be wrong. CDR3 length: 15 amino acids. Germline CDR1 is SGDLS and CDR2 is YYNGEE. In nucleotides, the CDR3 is TGTGCCAGCAGCGTAGAGGCGGACAGGGGGCGCGAGCAGTACTTC. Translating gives CASSVEADRGREQYF.

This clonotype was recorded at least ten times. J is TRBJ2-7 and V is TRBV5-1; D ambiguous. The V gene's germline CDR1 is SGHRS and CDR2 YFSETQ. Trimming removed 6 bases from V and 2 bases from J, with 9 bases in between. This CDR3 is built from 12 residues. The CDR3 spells CASTANTYEQYF. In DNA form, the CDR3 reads TGCGCCAGCACCGCTAATACCTACGAGCAGTACTTC.